This T cell receptor (beta chain) appears in the sequencing data of a study of metastatic and nonmetastatic thyroid tumors. Study overall: From malignant and benign thyroid patients, repertoires in blood and in tumor or nodule tissue were compared.

Original data processing: It was from CDR3 differences across clinicopathological groups that a distant-metastasis classifier for papillary thyroid cancer was built. TCRdb re-clonotyped the PCR reads via MiXCR. These V and J calls are TCRdb output, not the study's own analysis. The profile shows 40,000 or so clones, 20% to 30% of them singletons. Overall study results and limits: Within blood and tumor, benign nodules reportedly had significantly lower TCR beta diversity than malignant thyroid tumors did.

Not a single patient had been given any form of treatment at any point before undergoing thyroid surgery. As regards this clone: Its antigen is as yet unknown.

Sequencing input: blood. This clonotype was sampled from a female donor with papillary thyroid cancer or a benign thyroid nodule (not recorded which). Some clones in this sample may be carry-over from other donors' samples.

The CDR3: CASNFPQGPGYF. CDR3 DNA sequence: TGTGCCAGCAACTTCCCACAGGGGCCTGGGTACTTC. The chain is built from TRBV7-2 and TRBJ2-5, with TRBD1 identical over 7 bases. With V trimmed by 7 bases and J by 13 bases, 12 bases remained unmatched. The CDR3 has 12 residues. Germline V gene lookup returns CDR1 SGHTA and CDR2 FQGNSA.